The source of this T cell receptor (beta chain) is a study of blood T cell repertoires in COVID-19. The overall study: Samples of COVID-19 (acute and convalescent) were obtained from the United States, Italy and Spain. From T cells, B-cell-depleted T cells, or PBMCs came the material, which was cDNA or gDNA.

Clones were read by immunoSEQ multiplex PCR, and TCRdb kept only the in-frame ones, dropping some. The data show a few hundred thousand clones, 80% to 90% seen once. This CDR3 contains 19 residues. Germline V gene sequence: CDR1 SNHLY, CDR2 FYNNEI. The J segment lost 3 bases and the V segment lost 5 bases, leaving 14 bases of the junction unmatched. The source material was peripheral blood. This clonotype originated in a man in his fifties with acute or convalescent COVID-19. This chain connects TRBV2 to TRBJ2-1; 12 nucleotides match TRBD1. The CDR3 region has the DNA TGTGCCAGCAGTCCCCCACCGGGACAGGGGGCCAAAATCTACAATGAGCAGTTCTTC. It codes for CASSPPPGQGAKIYNEQFF.